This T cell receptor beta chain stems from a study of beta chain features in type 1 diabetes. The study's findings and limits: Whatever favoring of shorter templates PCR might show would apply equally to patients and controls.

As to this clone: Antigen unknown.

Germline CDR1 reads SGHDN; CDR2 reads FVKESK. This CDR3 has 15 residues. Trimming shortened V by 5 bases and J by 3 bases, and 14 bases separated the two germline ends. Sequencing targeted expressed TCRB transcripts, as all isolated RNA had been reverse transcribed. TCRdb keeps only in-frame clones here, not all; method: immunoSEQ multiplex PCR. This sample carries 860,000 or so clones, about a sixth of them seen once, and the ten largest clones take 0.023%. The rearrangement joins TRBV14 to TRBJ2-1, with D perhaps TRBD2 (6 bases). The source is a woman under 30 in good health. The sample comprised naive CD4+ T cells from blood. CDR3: CASSNRGVFYNEQFF. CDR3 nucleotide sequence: TGTGCCAGCAGCAACCGCGGGGTTTTCTACAATGAGCAGTTCTTC.